The sequence of this TCR beta chain was determined in a study of PD-1 blockade in classical Hodgkin lymphoma. Study results and caveats: Relapsed/refractory patients reportedly had the lowest baseline TCR diversity, below newly diagnosed patients, who were below healthy donors. Patients who responded completely had about the same baseline diversity as newly diagnosed patients.

Exposure to brentuximab vedotin varied, and each patient had relapsed following autologous stem cell transplantation. Here immunoSEQ multiplex PCR was the method, and the copy in TCRdb shows in-frame clones only, minus some. The sample carries 20,000 to 30,000 clones, approximately 67% recorded once. V was pared by 6 bases and J by 0 bases, with 5 bases of the junction left unmatched. This CDR3 region has 15 residues. Germline V CDR1 and CDR2: MNHEY, SVGAGI. Details on this clone: Its antigen is currently unknown.

This clonotype was obtained from a human donor with classical Hodgkin lymphoma. The sample here was peripheral blood mononuclear cells (PBMCs), taken before the second cycle of nivolumab. The chain carries TRBV6-5 and TRBJ1-2; 9 positions agree with TRBD1. Here the CDR3 reads CASRPGTGTNYGYTF. The CDR3 DNA sequence: TGTGCCAGCAGACCCGGGACAGGGACTAACTATGGCTACACCTTC.